The 5 T cell receptor beta chains below come from one sample, sequenced in a study of blood T cell repertoires in COVID-19. Profiling relied on immunoSEQ multiplex PCR, and the TCRdb table lists in-frame clones only, not all of them. Of 360,000 or so clones listed, over 80% are singletons. The material sequenced was PBMCs or T cells enriched from blood (not recorded which). Receptors were obtained from a woman in her forties or fifties who had recovered from COVID-19.

The chain recombines TRBV5-8 with TRBJ1-1, with D uncertain. Per the germline V gene, CDR1 is SGHTS and CDR2 is YDEGEE. This CDR3 is built from 14 residues. Trimming took off 3 bases at V and 4 bases at J, with 13 bases between the two ends. Here the CDR3 reads CASSSGPEGTEAFF. The CDR3 bases are TGTGCCAGCAGCTCGGGTCCCGAGGGCACTGAAGCTTTCTTT. The full variable domain, completed using reference TRBV5-8 and TRBJ1-1, is EAGVTQSPTHLIKTRGQQATLRCSPISGHTSVYWYQQALGLGLQFLLWYDEGEERNRGNFPPRFSGRQFPNYSSELNVNALELEDSALYLCASSSGPEGTEAFFGQGTRLTVV.

The chain employs TRBV15 and TRBJ1-5, with D tentatively TRBD1 (6 bases). This CDR3 is 16 amino acids long. The germline gives CDR1 LNHNV, CDR2 YYDKDF (reference sequence). The V and J ends lost 1 base and 2 bases respectively, with 12 bases between them. The CDR3 is CATSRVSGEGNQPQHF. In DNA, the CDR3 is TGTGCCACCAGCAGAGTCTCAGGGGAAGGCAATCAGCCCCAGCATTTT.

The genes are TRBV12-3 or TRBV12-4 and TRBJ1-2; the D gene is possibly TRBD1 (5 bases). CDR3 size: 13 residues. Trimming shortened V by 6 bases and J by 8 bases, and 16 bases separated the two germline ends. This CDR3 reads CASRPGGVHGYTF. CDR3 coding DNA: TGTGCCAGCAGACCGGGGGGGGTCCACGGCTACACCTTC.

This rearrangement joins TRBV25-1 to TRBJ1-2; D perhaps matches TRBD1 (6 bases). Germline V gene lookup returns CDR1 MGHDK and CDR2 SYGVNS. With 8 bases removed from V and 1 base from J, the gap between germline ends came to 23 bases. CDR3 length: 17 residues. The CDR3 nucleotides are TGTGCCAGCCGCCAATCCGGGACATCTACCGTTAACTATGGCTACACCTTC. Encoded protein: CASRQSGTSTVNYGYTF.

The V gene is TRBV5-6, the J gene TRBJ1-1; 8 bases are shared with TRBD1. Germline loops: CDR1 SGHDT, CDR2 YYEEEE. The CDR3 extends over 14 amino acids. Trimming at V came to 4 bases and at J to 9 bases, leaving 11 bases not matched to a gene. CDR3 protein: CASSRGQGLRQAFF. The DNA for the CDR3 is TGTGCCAGCAGCCGAGGACAGGGTCTCAGACAAGCTTTCTTT. The complete variable domain, with remaining parts taken from reference TRBV5-6 and TRBJ1-1, reads DAGVTQSPTHLIKTRGQQVTLRCSPKSGHDTVSWYQQALGQGPQFIFQYYEEEERQRGNFPDRFSGHQFPNYSSELNVNALLLGDSALYLCASSRGQGLRQAFFGQGTRLTVV.